This T cell receptor beta chain was captured by sequencing in a study of cytomegalovirus exposure and HLA in healthy donors. PCR used 60 Vbeta primers and 13 Jbeta primers. Profiling relied on immunoSEQ multiplex PCR, and the TCRdb table lists in-frame clones only, not all of them. The sample has some 200,000 clones; around 74% are singletons. This CDR3 contains 14 residues. V was clipped by 5 bases and J by 5 bases; unmatched bases: 4. Germline V gene lookup returns CDR1 SSHAT and CDR2 FNYEAQ (reference sequence). The chain has TRBV7-7 and TRBJ2-2; 8 bases line up with TRBD2. The sequenced material came from PBMCs. The source is a female donor in good health and CMV-seronegative. The chain's CDR3 is CASSASGGTGELFF. As DNA, the CDR3 is TGTGCCAGCAGCGCGAGCGGGGGAACCGGGGAGCTGTTTTTT. The whole variable domain, filled in from reference TRBV7-7 and TRBJ2-2, reads GAGVSQSPRYKVTKRGQDVTLRCDPISSHATLYWYQQALGQGPEFLTYFNYEAQPDKSGLPSDRFSAERPEGSISTLTIQRTEQRDSAMYRCASSASGGTGELFFGEGSRLTVL.